Sequencing of this T cell receptor (beta chain) was carried out in a study of PD-1 blockade in classical Hodgkin lymphoma. General study findings and limits: CD4+ TCR diversity rose significantly by C4D1, and CD8+ TCR diversity did not. Newly diagnosed and completely responding patients shared comparable baseline diversity. As was reported, newly diagnosed patients showed lower baseline TCR diversity than healthy donors did.

A word on this clone: Antigen unknown.

Clones were read by immunoSEQ multiplex PCR, and TCRdb kept only the in-frame ones, dropping some. The sample yields more than 45,000 clones, roughly 73% seen once. Each and every patient relapsed after autologous stem cell transplantation, and patients got differing brentuximab vedotin exposure. Deletions cut 1 base from V and 5 bases from J, with 9 bases between. Germline V gene sequence: CDR1 SGHAT, CDR2 FQNNGV. This CDR3 spans 14 amino acids. The chain employs TRBV11-2 and TRBJ2-1; no clear D gene. The sample was peripheral blood mononuclear cells (PBMCs), taken at baseline. This TCR derives from a human donor with classical Hodgkin lymphoma. CDR3 loop: CASSLGGTDNEQFF. As DNA, the CDR3 is TGTGCCAGCAGCTTAGGGGGAACGGACAATGAGCAGTTCTTC. Full variable domain (remainder filled in from reference TRBV11-2 and TRBJ2-1): EAGVAQSPRYKIIEKRQSVAFWCNPISGHATLYWYQQILGQGPKLLIQFQNNGVVDDSQLPKDRFSAERLKGVDSTLKIQPAKLEDSAVYLCASSLGGTDNEQFFGPGTRLTVL.